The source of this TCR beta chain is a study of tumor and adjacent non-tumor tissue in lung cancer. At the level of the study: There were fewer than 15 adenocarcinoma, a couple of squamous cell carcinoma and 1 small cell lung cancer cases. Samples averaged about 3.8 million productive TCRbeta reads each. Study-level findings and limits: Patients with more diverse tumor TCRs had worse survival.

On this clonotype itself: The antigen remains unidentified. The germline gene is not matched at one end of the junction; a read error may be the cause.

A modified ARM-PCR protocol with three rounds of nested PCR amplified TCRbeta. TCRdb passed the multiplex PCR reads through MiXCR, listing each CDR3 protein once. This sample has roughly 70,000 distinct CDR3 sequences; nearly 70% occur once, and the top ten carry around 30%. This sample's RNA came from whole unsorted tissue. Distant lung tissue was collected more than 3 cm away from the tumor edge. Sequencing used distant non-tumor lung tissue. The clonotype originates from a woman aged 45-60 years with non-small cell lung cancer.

The CDR3 bases are TGCGCCAGCGGCCAAAGGGGGCGTACCTCTGGAGACACCATATATTTT. Translation gives CASGQRGRTSGDTIYF. V gene TRBV4-1 combines with J gene TRBJ1-3; 7 bases are shared with TRBD1. Germline CDR1 is MGHRA and CDR2 is YSYEKL. This CDR3 is 16 amino acids long.